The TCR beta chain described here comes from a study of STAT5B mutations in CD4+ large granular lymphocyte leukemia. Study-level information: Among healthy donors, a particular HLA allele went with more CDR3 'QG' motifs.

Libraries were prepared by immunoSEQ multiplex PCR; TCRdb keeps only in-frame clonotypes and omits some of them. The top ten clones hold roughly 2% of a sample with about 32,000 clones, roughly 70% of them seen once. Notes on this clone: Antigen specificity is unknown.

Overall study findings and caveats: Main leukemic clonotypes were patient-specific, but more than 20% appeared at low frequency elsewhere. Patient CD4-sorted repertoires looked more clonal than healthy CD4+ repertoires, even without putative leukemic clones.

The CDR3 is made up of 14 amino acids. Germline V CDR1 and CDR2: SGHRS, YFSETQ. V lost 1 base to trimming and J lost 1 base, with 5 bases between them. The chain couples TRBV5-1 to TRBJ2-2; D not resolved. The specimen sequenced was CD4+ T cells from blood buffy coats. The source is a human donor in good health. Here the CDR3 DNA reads TGCGCCAGCAGCTTGAAGGGGAACACCGGGGAGCTGTTTTTT. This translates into CASSLKGNTGELFF.